This TCR beta chain was recovered during a study of identifying expanded T cells in peripheral blood (dated by TCRdb to the late 2010s). At the level of the whole study: Four technical replicates, made by sequencing separate aliquots from the same pool of genomic DNA, were compared pairwise. Results and caveats for the whole study, not just this receptor: The binomial model flagged approximately 1.1 differentially abundant clones between technical replicates but approximately 15 over around 2 weeks and roughly 20 over roughly 4 weeks. The beta-binomial model significantly reduced the number of clones called differentially abundant and the false-positive rate across all healthy-donor time intervals. Across all healthy donors, variance in clone template counts between roughly 2-week samples was found to increase significantly with total template count. It was expected by the authors that biological variance in healthy repertoires might increase further over much longer intervals, such as months to years.

The CDR3 numbers 19 residues from cysteine through phenylalanine. Kept here is only the CDR3 DNA, which spans 57 bases and is read in frame from base 1. From the germline V gene, CDR1 is LGHNA and CDR2 is YNFKEQ. During the collection period, no immune events, such as infections, were documented for the healthy donors. Blood repertoires from healthy donors were used as a training cohort for calibrating time-dependent variance in a beta-binomial model of differential abundance of T-cell clones. The training cohort was composed of roughly ten healthy donors, 3 female and 7 male. Donor ages ranged from about 29 to 70 years, with an average of about 44 years. Whole blood from each healthy donor was obtained from a commercial supplier and was collected at three time points around 13 days apart. For immunosequencing, genomic DNA was extracted from whole blood that had not been sorted. Concerning this clone: There is no known antigen for this receptor. One end of the junction varies from germline; a read error may be responsible.

TCRbeta CDR3 regions were profiled with the immunoSEQ Assay using bias-controlled multiplex PCR amplification of genomic DNA. Per the original workflow: The absolute abundance of each unique TCRbeta CDR3 region was quantified after sequences were collapsed and filtered. Differential abundance was assessed using a binomial (Fisher-equivalent) model and a beta-binomial model in which time-dependent variance fitted from healthy donors was added. Clones with fewer than 5 combined templates were excluded, and clones with Benjamini-Hochberg FDR below 0.01 were called differentially abundant. In the beta-binomial model, variance was expressed as a function of the total template count across the two samples, in the form v = (b*log(k)+a)^2. TCRdb provides this immuneACCESS table in a form limited to in-frame rearrangements. Some clones are lacking; in checked studies, under half of them reflect an unresolved V gene, and why the rest are absent is not known. That table supplies the V and J calls and clone size; D and trimming were determined from the DNA. In this sample the table shows some 91,000 clones, approximately 89% of which occur a single time. The leading ten clones occupy around 4.1% of the sample.

Here the chain combines TRBV4-2 and TRBJ2-6; no D gene can be assigned with confidence. Sequencing input: blood. The origin of this receptor is a person between 18 and 75 years old in good health. The CDR3 region has the sequence CAGSQDSRTSAEGANVLTF. The base sequence is TGTGCCGGCAGCCAAGATTCGAGGACCTCCGCTGAGGGGGCCAACGTCCTGACTTTC.